This T cell receptor beta chain derives from a study of T cells in Graves' hyperthyroidism and ophthalmopathy (dated by TCRdb to the late 2010s). With regard to the full study: Peripheral blood was collected at initial diagnosis, before any treatment. To identify TCR V-J signatures that set the groups apart, the researchers used a discovery cohort of about a hundred patients, made up of 43 with Graves' ophthalmopathy and 57 with stable Graves' hyperthyroidism. Prospective prediction of ophthalmopathy was tested in an independent validation cohort of fewer than 20 hyperthyroidism patients and 17 patients who later progressed to ophthalmopathy. For training and testing, the approximately 92 patients in the discovery cohort were randomly divided in a 7:3 ratio. In roughly six Graves' hyperthyroidism patients, the study also compared T-cell repertoires from thyroid tissue with T-cell repertoires from blood. Following sampling, methimazole starting at 30 mg daily was given to hyperthyroidism patients, and high-dose intravenous methylprednisolone was given to ophthalmopathy patients. The paper reports TCR Vbeta CDR3 sequencing of more than 120 peripheral blood samples: around 41 ophthalmopathy, approximately 74 hyperthyroidism and approximately 17 progressor patients.

Based on the germline V gene (reference sequence), the CDR1 and CDR2 sequences are DFQATT and SNEGSKA. There are 14 amino acids in the CDR3, from cysteine to phenylalanine inclusive. Left in the record is the CDR3 DNA by itself, 42 bases read in frame from the first base. V loses 3 bases, J loses 6 bases, and the germline ends lie 14 bases apart. Worth noting for this clonotype: The target of this receptor is not known. No much larger clone exists at a distance of one base, and base qualities are not known.

Ophthalmopathy patients had moderately to severely active disease, with a Clinical Activity Score of 3 or more, a NOSPECS grade of 4 or more, and a disease duration of less than 3 months. Any patient with an uncontrolled infection, another autoimmune disease, pregnancy or lactation was excluded. Diagnoses were based on clinical symptoms, serum thyroxine and TRAb, thyroid ultrasound and orbital computed tomography. Ficoll-Paque density gradient centrifugation was used to isolate PBMCs from approximately 11 ml of fresh peripheral blood. Total RNA was extracted with Trizol reagent, and quality was checked on an Agilent 2100 Bioanalyzer. The TCR beta CDR3 regions were amplified from the RNA transcripts. For the first round of RT-PCR on the TCR CDR3, the HTBI primer set was used together with the Qiagen OneStep RT-PCR kit. The libraries were constructed in a second round of multiplex PCR and then size-selected and purified. Sequencing of the libraries was done on an Illumina HiSeq2000 using paired-end 100 bp reads. The paper's data handling went like this. SOAPnuke was used to process the raw data, with reads discarded if the reads contained adapters or uncalled bases, had a mean Phred below 15, or lacked an exact constant-primer or identifier match. COPE v1.2.5 was used to merge high-quality paired reads, and clonotypes were defined as unique nucleotide sequences. MiTCR v1.1 was used to align clonotypes to the IMGT TRBV, TRBD and TRBJ reference segments. The analysis was restricted to V-J combinations with a frequency above 0.0001, which together covered roughly 99% of the repertoires. The TCS score was defined as the ratio of F50 (clonal expansion) to E x V (chaos), calculated using BLOSUM62-based TCRdist between CDR3 peptides within each V-J. Welch's t-statistics and random forest reduced just over 500 V-J features to 13, which were used in a naive Bayes classifier (R e1071). TCRdb redid the processing of the public reads, applying fastp at Q25 and MiXCR, and retained in-frame beta chains. Rows with a matching CDR3 protein are joined into one entry that keeps the most common DNA and genes. TCRdb's processing, not the authors', yielded these V and J calls. Here the sample has 450,000 to 500,000 distinct CDR3 sequences; less than 25% occur a single time. Approximately 54% of the sample is taken by the ten largest.

The full study reports these points: No statistical method was used to set the sample size in advance, and investigators knew the group allocation. In cross-validation, a model built on a 13 V-J signature told ophthalmopathy apart from stable hyperthyroidism with under 90% sensitivity and about 81% specificity, and in testing the same model reached 80%/75%. In validation, the model predicted progression to ophthalmopathy with over 60% sensitivity and approximately 72% specificity, a median of about six months before onset. Most expanded thyroid clonotypes (frequency above 0.001) were also found in blood, which suggests that blood repertoires may mirror thyroid immune responses.

The sequenced sample consisted of blood. The rearranged segments are TRBV20-1 and TRBJ2-2; the D element might be TRBD1 or TRBD2, as each aligns at 5 bases. The receptor comes from a woman in her seventies with Graves' ophthalmopathy. The CDR3 reads CSARAVTGPGELFF. The sequence in DNA is TGCAGTGCTAGGGCGGTTACGGGACCCGGGGAGCTGTTTTTT.